Listed here is a single T cell receptor beta chain. This sample is part of a study of T cell responses to AZD1222 COVID-19 vaccine. The CDR3 is 14 residues long. Trimming stripped 3 bases from V and 5 bases from J, with 10 bases between. Germline V CDR1 and CDR2: KGHDR, SFDVKD. Method: immunoSEQ multiplex PCR; TCRdb's copy keeps in-frame clones and lacks some. The table has 95,000 to 100,000 clones, about 82% seen once. The input for sequencing was peripheral blood, taken on day 0 of AZD1222 vaccination. The receptor's source is an adult in good health. The chain recombines TRBV24-1 with TRBJ1-5, with D unclear. For the CDR3, the DNA is TGTGCCACCAGTGATCCTGGAGGGCATCAGCCCCAGCATTTT. Protein: CATSDPGGHQPQHF.